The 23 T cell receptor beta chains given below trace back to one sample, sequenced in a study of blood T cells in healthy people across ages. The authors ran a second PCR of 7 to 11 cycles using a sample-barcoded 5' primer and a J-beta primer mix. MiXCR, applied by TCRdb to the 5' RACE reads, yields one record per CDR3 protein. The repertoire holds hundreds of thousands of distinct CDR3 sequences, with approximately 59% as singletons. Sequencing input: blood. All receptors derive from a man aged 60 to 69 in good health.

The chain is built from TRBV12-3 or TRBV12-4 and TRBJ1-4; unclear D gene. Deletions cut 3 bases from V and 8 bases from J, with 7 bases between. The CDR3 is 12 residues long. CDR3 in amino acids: CASSFRYEKLFF. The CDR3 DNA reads TGTGCCAGCAGTTTTAGATACGAAAAACTGTTTTTT.

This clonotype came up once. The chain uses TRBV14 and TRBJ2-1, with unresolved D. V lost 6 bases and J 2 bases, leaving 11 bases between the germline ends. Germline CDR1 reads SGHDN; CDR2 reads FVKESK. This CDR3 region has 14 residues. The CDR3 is CASRGRAAYNEQFF. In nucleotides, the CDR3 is TGTGCCAGCAGGGGTCGGGCAGCCTACAATGAGCAGTTCTTC. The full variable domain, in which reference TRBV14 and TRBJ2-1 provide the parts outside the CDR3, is EAGVTQFPSHSVIEKGQTVTLRCDPISGHDNLYWYRRVMGKEIKFLLHFVKESKQDESGMPNNRFLAERTGGTYSTLKVQPAELEDSGVYFCASRGRAAYNEQFFGPGTRLTVL.

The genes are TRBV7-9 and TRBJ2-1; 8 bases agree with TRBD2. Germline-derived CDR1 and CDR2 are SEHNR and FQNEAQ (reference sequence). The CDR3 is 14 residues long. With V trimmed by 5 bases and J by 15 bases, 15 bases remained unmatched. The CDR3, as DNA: TGTGCCAGCAGCCTGACCCTCTCCGGGGGGGAACTGTTCTTC. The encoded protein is CASSLTLSGGELFF. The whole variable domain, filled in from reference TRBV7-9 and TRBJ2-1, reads DTGVSQNPRHKITKRGQNVTFRCDPISEHNRLYWYRQTLGQGPEFLTYFQNEAQLEKSRLLSDRFSAERPKGSFSTLEIQRTEQGDSAMYLCASSLTLSGGELFFGPGTRLTVL.

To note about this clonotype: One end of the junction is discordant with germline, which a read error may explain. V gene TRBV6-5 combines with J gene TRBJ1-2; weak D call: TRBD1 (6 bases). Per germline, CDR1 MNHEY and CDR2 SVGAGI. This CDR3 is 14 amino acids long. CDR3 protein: CAGRVGGADYGYTF. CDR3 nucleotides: TGTGCCGGCAGGGTCGGGGGGGCAGACTATGGCTACACCTTC.

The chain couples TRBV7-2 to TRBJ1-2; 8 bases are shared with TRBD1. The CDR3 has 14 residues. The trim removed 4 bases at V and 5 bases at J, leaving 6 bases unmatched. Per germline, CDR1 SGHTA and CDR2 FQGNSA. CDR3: CASSSHTGGYGYTF. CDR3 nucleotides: TGTGCCAGCAGCTCCCACACAGGGGGTTATGGCTACACCTTC.

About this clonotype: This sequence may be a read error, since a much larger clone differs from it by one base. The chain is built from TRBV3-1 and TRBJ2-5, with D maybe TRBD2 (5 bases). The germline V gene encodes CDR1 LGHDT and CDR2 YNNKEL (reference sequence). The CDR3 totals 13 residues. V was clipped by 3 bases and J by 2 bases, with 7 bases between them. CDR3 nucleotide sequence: TGTGCCAGCAGCCACGAGGGACAAGAGACCCAGTACTTC. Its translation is CASSHEGQETQYF.

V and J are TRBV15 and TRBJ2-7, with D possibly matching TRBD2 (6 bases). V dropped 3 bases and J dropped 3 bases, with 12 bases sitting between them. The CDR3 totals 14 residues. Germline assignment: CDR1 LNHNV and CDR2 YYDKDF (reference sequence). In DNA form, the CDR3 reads TGTGCCACCAGCAGGGGACTGACGGTCTACGAGCAGTACTTC. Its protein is CATSRGLTVYEQYF. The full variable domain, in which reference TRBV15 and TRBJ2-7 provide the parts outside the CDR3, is DAMVIQNPRYQVTQFGKPVTLSCSQTLNHNVMYWYQQKSSQAPKLLFHYYDKDFNNEADTPDNFQSRRPNTSFCFLDIRSPGLGDTAMYLCATSRGLTVYEQYFGPGTRLTVT.

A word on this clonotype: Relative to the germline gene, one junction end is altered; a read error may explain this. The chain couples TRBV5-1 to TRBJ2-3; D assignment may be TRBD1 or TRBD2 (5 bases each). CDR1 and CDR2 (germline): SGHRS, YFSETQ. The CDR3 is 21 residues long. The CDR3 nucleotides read TGCGCCAGCAGCTTGGGAGTAGCTCGCGGGTTGAGTGGGGGTAGCACAGGTACGCAGTATTTT. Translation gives CASSLGVARGLSGGSTGTQYF.

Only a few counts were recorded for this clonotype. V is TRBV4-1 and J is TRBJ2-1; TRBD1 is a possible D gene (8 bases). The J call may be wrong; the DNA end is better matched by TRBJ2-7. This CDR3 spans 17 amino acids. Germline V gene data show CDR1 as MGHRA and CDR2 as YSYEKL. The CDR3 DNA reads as TGCGCCAGCAGGCGCACACAGGGGGGGGTCTCCTACAATGAGCAGTACTTC. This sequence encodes CASRRTQGGVSYNEQYF.

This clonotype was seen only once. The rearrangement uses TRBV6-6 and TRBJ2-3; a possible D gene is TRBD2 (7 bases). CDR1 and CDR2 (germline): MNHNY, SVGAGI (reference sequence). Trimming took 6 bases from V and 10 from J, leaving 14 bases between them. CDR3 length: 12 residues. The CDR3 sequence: CASRVAGGPQYF. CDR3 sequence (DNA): TGTGCCAGCAGAGTCGCCGGGGGGCCGCAGTATTTT.

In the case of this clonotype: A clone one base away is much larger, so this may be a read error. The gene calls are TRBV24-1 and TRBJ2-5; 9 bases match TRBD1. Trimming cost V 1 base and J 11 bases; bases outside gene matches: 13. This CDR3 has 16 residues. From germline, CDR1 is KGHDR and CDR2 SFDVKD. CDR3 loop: CATSDFGTGKGDEQYF. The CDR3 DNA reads TGTGCCACCAGTGATTTCGGGACAGGGAAGGGCGATGAGCAGTACTTC.

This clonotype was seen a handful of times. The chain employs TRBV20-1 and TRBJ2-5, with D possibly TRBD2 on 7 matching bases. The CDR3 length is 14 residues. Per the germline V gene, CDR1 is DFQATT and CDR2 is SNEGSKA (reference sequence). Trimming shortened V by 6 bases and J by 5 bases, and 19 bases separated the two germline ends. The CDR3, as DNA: TGCAGTGCCCCCTCGGGGGGCGCTCGGGAGACCCAGTACTTC. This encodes CSAPSGGARETQYF.

The CDR3 loop is CSVGGSGTTGANVLTF. The CDR3 DNA reads as TGCAGCGTTGGGGGTAGCGGGACTACTGGGGCCAACGTCCTGACTTTC. The rearrangement links TRBV29-1 to TRBJ2-6; 8 bases line up with TRBD2. Unmatched junction bases numbered 7, after V lost 4 bases and J lost 2 bases. The germline V gene has CDR1 SQVTM and CDR2 ANQGSEA. CDR3 length: 16 amino acids.

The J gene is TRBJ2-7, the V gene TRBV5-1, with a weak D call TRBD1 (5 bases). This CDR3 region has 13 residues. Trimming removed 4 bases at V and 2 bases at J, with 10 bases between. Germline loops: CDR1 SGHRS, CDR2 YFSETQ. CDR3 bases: TGCGCCAGCAGCGAGGCAGGGCCCTACGAGCAGTACTTC. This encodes CASSEAGPYEQYF.

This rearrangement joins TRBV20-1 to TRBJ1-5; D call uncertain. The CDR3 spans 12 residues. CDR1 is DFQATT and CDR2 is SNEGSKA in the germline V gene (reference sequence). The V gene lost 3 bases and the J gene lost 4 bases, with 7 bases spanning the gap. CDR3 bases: TGCAGTGCTAGTTCGGGGAATCAGCCCCAGCATTTT. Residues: CSASSGNQPQHF.

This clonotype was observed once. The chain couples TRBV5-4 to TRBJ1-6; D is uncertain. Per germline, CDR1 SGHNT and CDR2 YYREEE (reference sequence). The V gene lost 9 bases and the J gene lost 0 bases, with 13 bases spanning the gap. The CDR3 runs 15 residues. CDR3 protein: CATREESSYNSPLHF. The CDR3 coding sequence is TGTGCCACTCGCGAGGAAAGCTCCTATAATTCACCCCTCCACTTT. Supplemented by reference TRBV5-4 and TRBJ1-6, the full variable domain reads ETGVTQSPTHLIKTRGQQVTLRCSSQSGHNTVSWYQQALGQGPQFIFQYYREEENGRGNFPPRFSGLQFPNYSSELNVNALELDDSALYLCATREESSYNSPLHFGNGTRLTVT.

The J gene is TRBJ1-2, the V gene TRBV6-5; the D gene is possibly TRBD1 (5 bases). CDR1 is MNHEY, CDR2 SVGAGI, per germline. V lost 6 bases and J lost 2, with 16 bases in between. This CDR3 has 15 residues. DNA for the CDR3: TGTGCCAGCAGCCGGGACGGGGACGGGAACTATGGCTACACCTTC. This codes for CASSRDGDGNYGYTF.

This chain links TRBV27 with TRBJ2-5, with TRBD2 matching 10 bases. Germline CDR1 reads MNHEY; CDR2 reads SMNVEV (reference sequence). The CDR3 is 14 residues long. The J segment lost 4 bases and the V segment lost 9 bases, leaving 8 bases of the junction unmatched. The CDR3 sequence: CASGQRGGRETQYF. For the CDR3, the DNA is TGTGCCAGTGGACAGCGGGGGGGCCGAGAGACCCAGTACTTC.

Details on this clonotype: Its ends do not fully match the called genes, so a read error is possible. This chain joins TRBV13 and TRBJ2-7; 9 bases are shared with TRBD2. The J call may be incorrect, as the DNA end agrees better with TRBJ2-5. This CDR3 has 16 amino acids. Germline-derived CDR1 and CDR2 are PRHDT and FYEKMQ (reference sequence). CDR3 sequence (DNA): TGTGCCGGCAGCTTAGGCCGTAGACTAGCGGCAGAGACCCAGTACTTC. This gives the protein CAGSLGRRLAAETQYF.

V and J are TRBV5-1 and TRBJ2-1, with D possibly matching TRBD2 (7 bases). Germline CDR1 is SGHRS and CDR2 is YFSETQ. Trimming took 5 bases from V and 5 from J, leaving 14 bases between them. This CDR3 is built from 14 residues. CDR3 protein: CASRMGGADNEQFF. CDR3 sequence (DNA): TGCGCCAGCAGAATGGGGGGGGCCGACAATGAGCAGTTCTTC.

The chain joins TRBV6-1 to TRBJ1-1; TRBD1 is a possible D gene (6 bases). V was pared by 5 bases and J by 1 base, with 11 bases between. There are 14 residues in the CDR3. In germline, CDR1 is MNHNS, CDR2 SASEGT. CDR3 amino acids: CASSKDSENTEAFF. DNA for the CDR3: TGTGCCAGCAGTAAGGACAGCGAGAACACTGAAGCTTTCTTT.

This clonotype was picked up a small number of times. CDR3 residues: CASSFINYNEQFF. The CDR3 DNA is TGTGCCAGCAGTTTTATCAACTACAATGAGCAGTTCTTC. The chain combines TRBV27 with TRBJ2-1, with no clear D. The CDR3 length is 13 residues. Germline V lookup: CDR1 MNHEY, CDR2 SMNVEV (reference sequence). The ends were cut back, 3 bases at V and 3 bases at J, with 6 bases in the middle.

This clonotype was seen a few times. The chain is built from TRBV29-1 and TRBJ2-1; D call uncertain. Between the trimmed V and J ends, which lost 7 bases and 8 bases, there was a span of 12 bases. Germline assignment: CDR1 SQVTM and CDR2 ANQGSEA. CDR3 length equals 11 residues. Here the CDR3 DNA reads TGCAGCGAGGAGACTGTCGATGAGCAGTTCTTC. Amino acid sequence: CSEETVDEQFF.